Each of the 18 T cell receptor beta chains below was sequenced from the same sample in a study of blood T cells in healthy people across ages. A sample-barcoded 5' primer and a J-beta primer mix were used in a second PCR of about 7 to 12 cycles. TCRdb re-called the 5' RACE reads through MiXCR, storing one row per CDR3 protein. The sample records almost 1 million distinct CDR3 sequences, roughly 47% being singletons. Sequenced material: blood. These receptors were obtained from a woman aged 60 to 75 in good health.

The V call is TRBV4-1, the J call TRBJ2-1; D might be TRBD1 or TRBD2, each matching 6 bases. V was clipped by 4 bases and J by 2 bases, with 24 bases between them. Per the germline V gene, CDR1 is MGHRA and CDR2 is YSYEKL. This CDR3 has 19 residues. The CDR3 DNA sequence: TGCGCCAGCAGCCCCTCCAGGGGAAGGGTGGGGGAGGCCTACAATGAGCAGTTCTTC. This codes for CASSPSRGRVGEAYNEQFF.

In its sample, this clonotype was seen a few times. The rearrangement links TRBV13 to TRBJ2-6; a weak D match, TRBD2 (5 bases). The germline V gene has CDR1 PRHDT and CDR2 FYEKMQ (reference sequence). The CDR3 extends over 13 amino acids. V lost 4 bases and J lost 8, with 9 bases in between. CDR3 amino acids: CASSSRTPNVLTF. The CDR3 bases are TGTGCCAGCAGCTCCCGGACTCCCAACGTCCTGACTTTC.

As DNA, the CDR3 is TGTGCCAGCAGCCACTCCGGGAGGAGTTACAATGAGCAGTTCTTC. This encodes CASSHSGRSYNEQFF. J is TRBJ2-1 and V is TRBV3-1; 7 bases line up with TRBD2. Germline V CDR1 and CDR2: LGHDT, YNNKEL (reference sequence). There are 15 residues in the CDR3. Germline trimming cut 3 bases from V and 4 bases from J; bases unmatched to any gene: 6.

The chain couples TRBV5-4 to TRBJ2-3; no definite D call. This CDR3 is 15 amino acids long. V was shortened by 3 bases and J by 0 bases, with 11 bases between the two germline ends. From germline, CDR1 is SGHNT and CDR2 YYREEE (reference sequence). CDR3 in DNA: TGTGCCAGCAGCTCCAGCGCTACTAGCACAGATACGCAGTATTTT. Translated: CASSSSATSTDTQYF. The full variable domain, rest sourced from reference TRBV5-4 and TRBJ2-3, is ETGVTQSPTHLIKTRGQQVTLRCSSQSGHNTVSWYQQALGQGPQFIFQYYREEENGRGNFPPRFSGLQFPNYSSELNVNALELDDSALYLCASSSSATSTDTQYFGPGTRLTVL.

Concerning this clonotype: A much larger clone differs from this one at a single base, so this may be a read error. This chain joins TRBV2 and TRBJ2-6; TRBD1 matches at 9 bases. With 10 bases clipped from V and 0 bases from J, the junction kept 4 bases outside the gene matches. Germline V gene lookup returns CDR1 SNHLY and CDR2 FYNNEI. CDR3 length equals 15 residues. The DNA for the CDR3 is TGTGCCAACAGGGACAGGGCCTCTGGGGCCAACGTCCTGACTTTC. This sequence encodes CANRDRASGANVLTF. Full variable domain (missing parts from reference TRBV2 and TRBJ2-6): EPEVTQTPSHQVTQMGQEVILRCVPISNHLYFYWYRQILGQKVEFLVSFYNNEISEKSEIFDDQFSVERPDGSNFTLKIRSTKLEDSAMYFCANRDRASGANVLTFGAGSRLTVL.

The sample holds many counts of this clonotype. V is TRBV12-3 or TRBV12-4 and J is TRBJ2-7; D might be TRBD1 or TRBD2, each matching 5 bases. The CDR3 has 15 residues. Deletions cut 6 bases from V and 5 bases from J, with 20 bases between. The CDR3 protein is CASRTGLAGNDEQYF. The DNA for the CDR3 is TGTGCCAGCAGAACCGGTCTAGCAGGGAACGACGAGCAGTACTTC.

This chain joins TRBV20-1 and TRBJ2-1, with 7 positions matching TRBD2. This CDR3 contains 16 residues. Germline V gene lookup returns CDR1 DFQATT and CDR2 SNEGSKA (reference sequence). With 7 bases clipped from V and 6 bases from J, the junction kept 18 bases outside the gene matches. This CDR3 reads CSDSPPHGGRSNEQFF. The CDR3, as DNA: TGCAGTGATAGTCCTCCCCACGGGGGGAGAAGCAATGAGCAGTTCTTC.

The chain uses TRBV20-1 and TRBJ1-5; D not resolved. Deletions cut 5 bases from V and 5 bases from J, with 16 bases between. The CDR3 totals 14 residues. The germline CDR1 and CDR2 sequences are DFQATT and SNEGSKA (reference sequence). The CDR3: CSAPYRAIDQPQHF. CDR3 in DNA: TGCAGTGCTCCTTACCGGGCCATTGATCAGCCCCAGCATTTT.

This clonotype was detected a few times. This chain links TRBV10-3 with TRBJ2-1; no reliable D call. Trimming took 6 bases from V and 5 from J, leaving 14 bases between them. CDR3 length equals 14 residues. Germline V gene sequence: CDR1 ENHRY, CDR2 SYGVKD. The CDR3 DNA sequence: TGTGCCATCAGGGAAGTAGCCCCCCACAATGAGCAGTTCTTC. Its protein product is CAIREVAPHNEQFF.

This clonotype was counted between two and nine times. V gene TRBV27 combines with J gene TRBJ2-7, with D perhaps TRBD1 (6 bases). The CDR3 consists of 14 residues. Germline V gives CDR1 MNHEY, CDR2 SMNVEV (reference sequence). V was pared by 6 bases and J by 0 bases, with 12 bases between. The CDR3 coding sequence is TGTGCCAGCAGCCTGCCGACAGGCTCCTACGAGCAGTACTTC. It yields the protein CASSLPTGSYEQYF.

The V and J genes are TRBV20-1 and TRBJ2-1, with D possibly being TRBD1 (5 bases). V was cut by 5 bases and J by 8 bases, with 16 bases left in between. This CDR3 region has 13 residues. Germline V gene data show CDR1 as DFQATT and CDR2 as SNEGSKA (reference sequence). The chain's CDR3 is CSALQGRPHEQFF. CDR3 bases: TGCAGTGCTCTTCAGGGCCGTCCACATGAGCAGTTCTTC.

The V call is TRBV20-1, the J call TRBJ1-1; D is undetermined. Germline CDR1 DFQATT, CDR2 SNEGSKA (reference sequence). V lost 4 bases to trimming and J lost 2 bases, with 5 bases between them. The CDR3 consists of 11 residues. The chain's CDR3 is CSATTNTEAFF. The CDR3 DNA sequence: TGCAGTGCTACGACAAACACTGAAGCTTTCTTT.

The rearrangement joins TRBV27 to TRBJ1-2; D remains ambiguous. The germline CDR1 and CDR2 sequences are MNHEY and SMNVEV (reference sequence). CDR3 length: 13 amino acids. V gave up 4 bases and J gave up 3 bases, with 9 bases separating them. The CDR3 DNA is TGTGCCAGCAGTTACAACCCGGACTATGGCTACACCTTC. Its translation is CASSYNPDYGYTF.

The CDR3 nucleotides are TGTGCCAGCAGCCAAGGACAGATCGCCTACGAGCAGTACTTC. Translated: CASSQGQIAYEQYF. V and J are TRBV5-4 and TRBJ2-7; TRBD1 might be the D (6 bases). This CDR3 comprises 14 residues. Germline CDR1 is SGHNT and CDR2 is YYREEE (reference sequence). V was pared by 4 bases and J by 2 bases, with 13 bases between.

Only a few counts were recorded for this clonotype. The chain carries TRBV30 and TRBJ2-6; no firm D call. CDR1 and CDR2 from the germline V gene are GTSNPN and SVGIG (reference sequence). The CDR3 is 15 amino acids. V lost 4 bases, J lost 2 bases, and 12 bases lay in between. The CDR3 loop reads CAWTPKGTGANVLTF. In nucleotides, the CDR3 is TGTGCCTGGACCCCGAAGGGAACTGGGGCCAACGTCCTGACTTTC.

The chain uses TRBV7-2 and TRBJ2-5; TRBD2 agrees at 15 bases. The CDR3 spans 18 residues. Losses at the gene ends were 5 bases for V and 5 bases for J; bases not matched to a gene: 12. CDR1 is SGHTA, CDR2 FQGNSA, per germline. The CDR3 DNA sequence: TGTGCCAGCAGCCCCCGGACTAGCGGGAGGGCCATTTGGGAGACCCAGTACTTC. Its translation is CASSPRTSGRAIWETQYF.

This clonotype has only a few counts. An end of the junction does not agree with germline; a read error may underlie this. The chain recombines TRBV15 with TRBJ2-3, with TRBD2 matching over 9 bases. The CDR3 sequence is 16 residues long. The germline V gene encodes CDR1 LNHNV and CDR2 YYDKDF (reference sequence). CDR3 DNA: TGTGCCACCTCTAATTTAGCGGGAGTGGGCACGGATACGCAGTATTTT. Amino acid sequence: CATSNLAGVGTDTQYF. The full variable domain, its missing parts supplied by reference TRBV15 and TRBJ2-3, is DAMVIQNPRYQVTQFGKPVTLSCSQTLNHNVMYWYQQKSSQAPKLLFHYYDKDFNNEADTPDNFQSRRPNTSFCFLDIRSPGLGDTAMYLCATSNLAGVGTDTQYFGPGTRLTVL.

The chain combines TRBV7-9 with TRBJ2-3; 8 bases are a match to TRBD1. J was trimmed by 6 bases and V by 6 bases; bases with no gene match: 20. This CDR3 has 18 residues. Germline CDR1 is SEHNR and CDR2 is FQNEAQ (reference sequence). The CDR3: CASRPAPGQGADSDTQYF. The CDR3 coding sequence is TGTGCCAGCAGACCGGCCCCCGGACAGGGAGCGGATTCCGATACGCAGTATTTT.